This TCR beta chain comes out of a study of CD8 T cells in Susac syndrome. It was with random hexamers that 0.5 to 1 ug RNA was reverse transcribed. Across 54 Vbeta and 13 Jbeta, TCR beta CDR3 was amplified with immunoSEQ multiplex PCR. In TCRdb, the immunoSEQ multiplex PCR reads were re-called with MiXCR into one record per CDR3 protein. Among about 200,000 distinct CDR3 sequences listed, roughly 90% were seen once. CD8+ and CD4+ T cells from blood underwent TCR beta sequencing, which was carried out in a high-throughput format. The CD8+ and CD4+ T cells were negatively isolated, with the TEMRA cells enriched by FACS. A note on this clonotype: Its specificity is not known.

Overall study findings and caveats: TCR sequencing and HLA analysis covered a relatively small number of individuals.

V lost 4 bases to trimming and J lost 12 bases, with 19 bases between them. The CDR3 length is 14 residues. Sample: CD8+ T cells from PBMCs. The clonotype originates from a human donor with multiple sclerosis. This chain links TRBV12-3 or TRBV12-4 with TRBJ2-1; D remains ambiguous. The CDR3 DNA is TGTGCCAGCAGTTCTGCCATCTCGCCCACTGGGCAGTTCTTC. It yields the protein CASSSAISPTGQFF.